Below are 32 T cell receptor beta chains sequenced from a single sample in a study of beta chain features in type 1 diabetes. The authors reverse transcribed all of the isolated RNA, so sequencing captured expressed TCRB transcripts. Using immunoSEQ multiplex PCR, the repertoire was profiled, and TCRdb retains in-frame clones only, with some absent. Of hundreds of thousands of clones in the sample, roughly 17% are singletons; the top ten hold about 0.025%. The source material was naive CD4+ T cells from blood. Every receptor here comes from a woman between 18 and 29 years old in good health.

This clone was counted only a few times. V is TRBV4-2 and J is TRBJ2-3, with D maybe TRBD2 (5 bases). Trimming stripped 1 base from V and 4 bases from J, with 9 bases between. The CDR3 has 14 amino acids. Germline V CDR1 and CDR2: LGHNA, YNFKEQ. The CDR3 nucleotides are TGTGCCAGCAGCCAAGCGCTAGCCGCAGATACGCAGTATTTT. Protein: CASSQALAADTQYF.

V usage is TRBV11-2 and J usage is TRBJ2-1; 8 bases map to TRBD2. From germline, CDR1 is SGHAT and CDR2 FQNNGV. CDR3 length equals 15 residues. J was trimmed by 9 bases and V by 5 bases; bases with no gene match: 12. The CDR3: CASSQSGSLAFEQFF. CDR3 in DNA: TGTGCCAGCAGCCAGAGCGGGAGCCTCGCCTTTGAGCAGTTCTTC.

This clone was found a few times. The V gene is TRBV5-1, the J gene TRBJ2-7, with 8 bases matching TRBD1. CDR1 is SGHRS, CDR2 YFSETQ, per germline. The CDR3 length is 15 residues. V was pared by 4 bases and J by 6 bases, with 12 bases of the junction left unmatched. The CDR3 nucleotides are TGCGCCAGCAGCCCGACAGCCGGGACAGGCTCCGAGCAGTACTTC. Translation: CASSPTAGTGSEQYF.

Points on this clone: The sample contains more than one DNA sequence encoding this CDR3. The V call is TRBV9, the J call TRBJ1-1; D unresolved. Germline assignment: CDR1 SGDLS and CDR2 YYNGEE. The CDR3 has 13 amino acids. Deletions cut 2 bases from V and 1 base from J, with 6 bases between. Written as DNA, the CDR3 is TGTGCCAGCAGCGTGGCAGGGAACACTGAAGCTTTCTTT. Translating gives CASSVAGNTEAFF.

CDR3 sequence reads: CASSQTATTDTQYF. DNA for the CDR3: TGTGCCAGCAGCCAGACAGCGACCACAGATACGCAGTATTTT. V and J are TRBV7-9 and TRBJ2-3; D might be TRBD1 (5 bases). The V gene lost 5 bases and the J gene lost 2 bases, with 11 bases spanning the gap. The germline CDR1 and CDR2 sequences are SEHNR and FQNEAQ (reference sequence). The length of the CDR3 is 14 residues. Supplemented by reference TRBV7-9 and TRBJ2-3, the full variable domain reads DTGVSQNPRHKITKRGQNVTFRCDPISEHNRLYWYRQTLGQGPEFLTYFQNEAQLEKSRLLSDRFSAERPKGSFSTLEIQRTEQGDSAMYLCASSQTATTDTQYFGPGTRLTVL.

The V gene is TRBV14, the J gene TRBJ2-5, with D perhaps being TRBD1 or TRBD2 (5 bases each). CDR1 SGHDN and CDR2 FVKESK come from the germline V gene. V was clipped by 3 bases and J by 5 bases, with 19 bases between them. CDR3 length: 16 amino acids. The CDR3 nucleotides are TGTGCCAGCAGCCAGATGGGGGTTCCGGCGCAGGAGACCCAGTACTTC. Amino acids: CASSQMGVPAQETQYF. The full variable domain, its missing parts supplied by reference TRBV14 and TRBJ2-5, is EAGVTQFPSHSVIEKGQTVTLRCDPISGHDNLYWYRRVMGKEIKFLLHFVKESKQDESGMPNNRFLAERTGGTYSTLKVQPAELEDSGVYFCASSQMGVPAQETQYFGPGTRLLVL.

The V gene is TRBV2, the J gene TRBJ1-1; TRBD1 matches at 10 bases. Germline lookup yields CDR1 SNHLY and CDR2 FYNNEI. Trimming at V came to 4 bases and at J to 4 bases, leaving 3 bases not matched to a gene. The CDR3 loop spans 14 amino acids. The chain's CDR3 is CASSGTGGFTEAFF. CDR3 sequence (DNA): TGTGCCAGCAGTGGGACAGGGGGTTTCACTGAAGCTTTCTTT.

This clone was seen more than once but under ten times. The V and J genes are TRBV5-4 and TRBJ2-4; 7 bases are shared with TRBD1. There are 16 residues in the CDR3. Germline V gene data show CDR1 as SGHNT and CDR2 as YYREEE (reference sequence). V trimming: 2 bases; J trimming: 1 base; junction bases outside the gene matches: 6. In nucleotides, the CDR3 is TGTGCCAGCAGCTTTCCCGACAGGGACGCCAAAAACATTCAGTACTTC. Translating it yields CASSFPDRDAKNIQYF.

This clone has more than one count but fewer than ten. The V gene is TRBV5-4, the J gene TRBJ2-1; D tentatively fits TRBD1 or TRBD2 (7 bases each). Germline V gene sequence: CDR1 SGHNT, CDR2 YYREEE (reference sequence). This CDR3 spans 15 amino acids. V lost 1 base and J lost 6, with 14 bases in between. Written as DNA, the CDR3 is TGTGCCAGCAGCTTGCGGACCAGGGGGGGCAATGAGCAGTTCTTC. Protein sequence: CASSLRTRGGNEQFF.

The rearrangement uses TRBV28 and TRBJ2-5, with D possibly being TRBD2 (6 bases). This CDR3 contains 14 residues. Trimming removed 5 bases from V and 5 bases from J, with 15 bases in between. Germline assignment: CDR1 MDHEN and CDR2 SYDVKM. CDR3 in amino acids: CASSGIGLPETQYF. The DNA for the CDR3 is TGTGCCAGCAGTGGAATTGGACTACCGGAGACCCAGTACTTC. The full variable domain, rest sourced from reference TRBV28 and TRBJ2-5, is DVKVTQSSRYLVKRTGEKVFLECVQDMDHENMFWYRQDPGLGLRLIYFSYDVKMKEKGDIPEGYSVSREKKERFSLILESASTNQTSMYLCASSGIGLPETQYFGPGTRLLVL.

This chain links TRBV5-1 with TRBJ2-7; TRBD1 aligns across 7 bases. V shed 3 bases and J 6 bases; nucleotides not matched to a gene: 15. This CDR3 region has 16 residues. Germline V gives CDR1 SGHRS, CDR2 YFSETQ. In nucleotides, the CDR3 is TGCGCCAGCAGCTCCAAAATGGCAGGGGGTTTCTCCGAGCAGTACTTC. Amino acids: CASSSKMAGGFSEQYF.

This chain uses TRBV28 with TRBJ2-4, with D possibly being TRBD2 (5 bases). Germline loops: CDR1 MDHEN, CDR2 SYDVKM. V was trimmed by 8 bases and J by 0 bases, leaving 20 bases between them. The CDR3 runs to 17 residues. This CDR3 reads CASGPDGIVGAKNIQYF. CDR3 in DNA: TGTGCCAGCGGGCCCGACGGGATAGTCGGAGCCAAAAACATTCAGTACTTC.

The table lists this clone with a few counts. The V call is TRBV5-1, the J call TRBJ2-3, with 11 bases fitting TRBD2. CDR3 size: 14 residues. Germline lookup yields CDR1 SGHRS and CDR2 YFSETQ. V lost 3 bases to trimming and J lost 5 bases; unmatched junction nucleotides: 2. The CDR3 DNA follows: TGCGCCAGCAGCTCCGGACTAGCGGGAGATACGCAGTATTTT. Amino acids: CASSSGLAGDTQYF.

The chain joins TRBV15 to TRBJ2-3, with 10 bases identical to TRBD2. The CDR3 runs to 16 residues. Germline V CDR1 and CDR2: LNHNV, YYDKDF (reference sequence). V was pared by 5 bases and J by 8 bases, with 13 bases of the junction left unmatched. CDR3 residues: CATSSQREGLAGTQYF. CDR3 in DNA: TGTGCCACCAGCTCCCAGCGGGAGGGCCTGGCGGGTACGCAGTATTTT.

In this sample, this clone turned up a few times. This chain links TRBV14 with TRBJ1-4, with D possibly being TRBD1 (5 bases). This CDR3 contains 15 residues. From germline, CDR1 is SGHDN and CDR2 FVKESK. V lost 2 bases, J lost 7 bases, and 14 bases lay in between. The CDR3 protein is CASSQHTGGGEKLFF. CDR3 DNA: TGTGCCAGCAGCCAACACACCGGGGGAGGTGAAAAACTGTTTTTT.

CDR3 protein: CATRTSGIYNEQFF. Here the CDR3 DNA reads TGTGCCACGCGGACTAGCGGGATTTACAATGAGCAGTTCTTC. The chain carries TRBV10-3 and TRBJ2-1, with TRBD2 matching over 12 bases. Germline CDR1 ENHRY, CDR2 SYGVKD. The CDR3 has 14 residues. The V segment lost 10 bases and the J segment 4 bases; nucleotides outside the gene matches: 5.

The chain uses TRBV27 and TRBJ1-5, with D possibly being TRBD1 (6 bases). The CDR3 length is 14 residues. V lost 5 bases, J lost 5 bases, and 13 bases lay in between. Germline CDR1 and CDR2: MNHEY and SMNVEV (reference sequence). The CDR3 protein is CASSARGTDQPQHF. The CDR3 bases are TGTGCCAGCAGTGCCAGGGGAACTGATCAGCCCCAGCATTTT.

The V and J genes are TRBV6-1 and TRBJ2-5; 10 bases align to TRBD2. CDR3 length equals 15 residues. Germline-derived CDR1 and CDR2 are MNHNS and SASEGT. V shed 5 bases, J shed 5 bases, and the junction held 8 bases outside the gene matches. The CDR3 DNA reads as TGTGCCAGCAGTAAGATAGCGGGAGGAGCGGAGACCCAGTACTTC. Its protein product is CASSKIAGGAETQYF.

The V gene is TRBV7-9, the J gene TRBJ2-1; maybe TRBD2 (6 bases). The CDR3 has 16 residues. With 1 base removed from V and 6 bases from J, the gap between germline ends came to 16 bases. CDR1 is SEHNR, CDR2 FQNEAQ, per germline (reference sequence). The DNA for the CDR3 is TGTGCCAGCAGCTTAGTTATGGCCACCGGGGGCAATGAGCAGTTCTTC. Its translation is CASSLVMATGGNEQFF.

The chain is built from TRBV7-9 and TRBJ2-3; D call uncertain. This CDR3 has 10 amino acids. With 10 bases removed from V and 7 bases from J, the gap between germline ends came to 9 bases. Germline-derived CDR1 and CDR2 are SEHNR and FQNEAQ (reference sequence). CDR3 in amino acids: CATGVYTQYF. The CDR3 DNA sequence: TGTGCCACCGGCGTTTATACGCAGTATTTT.

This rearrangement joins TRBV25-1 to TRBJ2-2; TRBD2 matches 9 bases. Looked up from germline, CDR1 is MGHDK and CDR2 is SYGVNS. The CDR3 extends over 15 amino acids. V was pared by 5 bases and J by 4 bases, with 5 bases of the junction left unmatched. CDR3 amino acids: CASSLAGDPTGELFF. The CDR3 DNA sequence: TGTGCCAGCAGTTTAGCGGGAGACCCCACCGGGGAGCTGTTTTTT.

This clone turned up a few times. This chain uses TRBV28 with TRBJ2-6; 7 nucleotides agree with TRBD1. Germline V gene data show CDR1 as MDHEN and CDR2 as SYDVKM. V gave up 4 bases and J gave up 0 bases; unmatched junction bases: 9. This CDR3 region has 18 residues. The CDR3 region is CASSSPGQSTSGANVLTF. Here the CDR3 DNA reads TGTGCCAGCAGTTCACCGGGACAGTCGACCTCTGGGGCCAACGTCCTGACTTTC.

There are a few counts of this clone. The CDR3 region is CSAGEYNEQFF. Written as DNA, the CDR3 is TGCAGTGCAGGAGAATACAATGAGCAGTTCTTC. V usage is TRBV20-1 and J usage is TRBJ2-1; no definite D call. The germline V gene has CDR1 DFQATT and CDR2 SNEGSKA (reference sequence). V was clipped by 6 bases and J by 4 bases, with 7 bases between them. CDR3 length equals 11 residues.

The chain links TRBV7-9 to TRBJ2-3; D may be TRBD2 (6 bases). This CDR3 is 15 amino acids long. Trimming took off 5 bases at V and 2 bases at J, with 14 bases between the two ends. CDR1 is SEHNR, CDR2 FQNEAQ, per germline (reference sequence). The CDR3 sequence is CASSADRGTTDTQYF. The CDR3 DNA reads TGTGCCAGCAGCGCAGACCGCGGGACCACAGATACGCAGTATTTT.

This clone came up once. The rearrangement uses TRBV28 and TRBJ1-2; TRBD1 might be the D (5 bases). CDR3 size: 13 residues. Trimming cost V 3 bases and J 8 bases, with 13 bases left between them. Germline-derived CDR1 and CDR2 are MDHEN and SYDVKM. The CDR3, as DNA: TGTGCCAGCAGTTTGATCGAGGGGTACGGCTACACCTTC. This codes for CASSLIEGYGYTF.

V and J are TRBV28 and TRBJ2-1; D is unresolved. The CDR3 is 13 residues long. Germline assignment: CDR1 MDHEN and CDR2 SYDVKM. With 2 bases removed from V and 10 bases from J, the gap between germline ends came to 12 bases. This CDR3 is CASSLSPPGEQFF. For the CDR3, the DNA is TGTGCCAGCAGTTTAAGTCCTCCTGGGGAGCAGTTCTTC.

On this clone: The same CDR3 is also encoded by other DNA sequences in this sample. CDR3 sequence (DNA): TGTGCCAGCAGTTTCGGTACTAGCGGTTCCTACGAGCAGTACTTC. This translates into CASSFGTSGSYEQYF. This sequence joins TRBV28 and TRBJ2-7; TRBD2 matches at 8 bases. Germline assignment: CDR1 MDHEN and CDR2 SYDVKM. This CDR3 has 15 residues. Unmatched junction bases numbered 5, after V lost 3 bases and J lost 1 base.

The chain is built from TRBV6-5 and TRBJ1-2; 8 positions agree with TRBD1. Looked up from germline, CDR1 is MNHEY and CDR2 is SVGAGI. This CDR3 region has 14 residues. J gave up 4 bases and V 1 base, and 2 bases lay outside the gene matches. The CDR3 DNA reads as TGTGCCAGCAGTTACTTCAGGGGGCTCTATGGCTACACCTTC. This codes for CASSYFRGLYGYTF.

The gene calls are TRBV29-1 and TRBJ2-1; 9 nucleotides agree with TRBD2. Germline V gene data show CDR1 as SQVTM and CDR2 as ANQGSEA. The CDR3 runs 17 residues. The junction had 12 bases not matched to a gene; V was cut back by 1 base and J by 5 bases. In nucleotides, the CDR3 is TGCAGCGTTGAAGTCGTTCAAAGCGGGAGGCCAAACAATGAGCAGTTCTTC. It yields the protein CSVEVVQSGRPNNEQFF.

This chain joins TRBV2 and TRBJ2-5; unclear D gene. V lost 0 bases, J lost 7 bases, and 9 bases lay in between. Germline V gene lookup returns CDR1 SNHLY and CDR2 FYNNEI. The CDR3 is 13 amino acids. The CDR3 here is CASSEAPRGTQYF. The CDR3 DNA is TGTGCCAGCAGTGAAGCGCCGAGAGGGACCCAGTACTTC.

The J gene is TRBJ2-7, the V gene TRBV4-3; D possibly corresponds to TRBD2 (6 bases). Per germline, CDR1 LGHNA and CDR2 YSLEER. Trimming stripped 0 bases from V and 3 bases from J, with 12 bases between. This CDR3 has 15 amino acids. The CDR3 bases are TGCGCCAGCAGCCAAGACAAGACTAGAAGCTACGAGCAGTACTTC. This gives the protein CASSQDKTRSYEQYF.

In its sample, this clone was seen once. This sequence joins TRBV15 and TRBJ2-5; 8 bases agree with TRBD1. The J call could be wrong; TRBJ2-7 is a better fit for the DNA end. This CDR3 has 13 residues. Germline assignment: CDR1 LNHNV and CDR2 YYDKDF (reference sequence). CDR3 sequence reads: CATSRNRGYEQYF. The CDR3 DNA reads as TGTGCCACCAGCCGGAACAGGGGGTACGAGCAGTACTTC.